The sequence of this TCR beta chain was determined in a study of blood T cell repertoires in COVID-19. Only in-frame clones appear in the TCRdb table, and some are missing; sequencing was by immunoSEQ multiplex PCR. The sample has about 260,000 clones; 85% to 90% are singletons. Trimming took 0 bases from V and 1 from J, leaving 11 bases between them. The germline gives CDR1 MNHNS, CDR2 SASEGT. The CDR3 totals 16 residues. Enrolled through a virtual design, the participants were between roughly 18 and 90 years of age and came from some 26 US areas. This sequence joins TRBV6-1 and TRBJ2-3; D is uncertain. This clonotype originated in a woman younger than 35 who had recovered from COVID-19. Source material: PBMCs or T cells enriched from blood (not recorded which). The chain's CDR3 is CASSEARHTGTDTQYF. The CDR3 nucleotides are TGTGCCAGCAGTGAAGCCCGACACACCGGCACAGATACGCAGTATTTT.